This T cell receptor (beta chain) stems from a study of shared clonotypes between healthy human individuals. Overall study results and limits: Naive subsets usually exceeded memory subsets in estimated richness.

Naivety among CD8 cells was defined by CD45RO negativity and positive CCR7 selection, thereby excluding terminally differentiated effector memory CD45RA+ cells. This CDR3 is 13 amino acids long. Trimming removed 2 bases from V and 6 bases from J, with 11 bases in between. From germline, CDR1 is MNHEY and CDR2 SVGAGI. Sequenced by immunoSEQ multiplex PCR; TCRdb stores in-frame clones only, minus some. The data contain 1.5 million to 2.5 million clones, over 85% of them singletons. As regards this clone: What it recognizes is unknown.

The TCR originated in a young man in good health. Sequencing was performed on naive CD8+ T cells sorted from blood. The rearrangement uses TRBV6-5 and TRBJ2-7, with a tentative D call TRBD2 (5 bases). DNA of the CDR3: TGTGCCAGCAGTTACCCGGACTTCTCCGAGCAGTACTTC. Its translation: CASSYPDFSEQYF.